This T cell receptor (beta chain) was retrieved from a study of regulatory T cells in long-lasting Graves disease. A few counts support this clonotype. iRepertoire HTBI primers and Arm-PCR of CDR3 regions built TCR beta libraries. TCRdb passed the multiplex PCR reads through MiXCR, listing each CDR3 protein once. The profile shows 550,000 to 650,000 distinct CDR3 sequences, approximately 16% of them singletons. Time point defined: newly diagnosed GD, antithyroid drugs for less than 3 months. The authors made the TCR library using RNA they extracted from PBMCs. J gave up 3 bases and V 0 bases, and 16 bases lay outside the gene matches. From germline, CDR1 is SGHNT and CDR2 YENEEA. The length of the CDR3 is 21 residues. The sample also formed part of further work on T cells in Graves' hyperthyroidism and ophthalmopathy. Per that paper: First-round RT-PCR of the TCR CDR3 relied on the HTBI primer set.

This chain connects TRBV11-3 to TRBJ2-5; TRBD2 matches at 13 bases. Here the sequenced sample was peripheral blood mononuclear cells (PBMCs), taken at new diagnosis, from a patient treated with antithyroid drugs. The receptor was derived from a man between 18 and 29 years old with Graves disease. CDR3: CASSLDLGLVETSGGKETQYF. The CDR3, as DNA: TGTGCCAGCAGCTTAGATCTTGGATTGGTTGAGACTAGCGGGGGGAAAGAGACCCAGTACTTC.